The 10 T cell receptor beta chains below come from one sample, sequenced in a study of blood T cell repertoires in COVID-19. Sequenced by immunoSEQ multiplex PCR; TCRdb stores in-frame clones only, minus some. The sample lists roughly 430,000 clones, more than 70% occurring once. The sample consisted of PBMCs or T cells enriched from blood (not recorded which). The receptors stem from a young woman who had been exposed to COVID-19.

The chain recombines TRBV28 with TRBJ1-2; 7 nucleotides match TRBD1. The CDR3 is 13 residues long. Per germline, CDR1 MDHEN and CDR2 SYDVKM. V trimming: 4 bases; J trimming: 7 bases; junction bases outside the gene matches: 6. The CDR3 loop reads CASSYDRVSGYTF. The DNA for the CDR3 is TGTGCCAGCAGTTACGACAGGGTTAGTGGCTACACCTTC.

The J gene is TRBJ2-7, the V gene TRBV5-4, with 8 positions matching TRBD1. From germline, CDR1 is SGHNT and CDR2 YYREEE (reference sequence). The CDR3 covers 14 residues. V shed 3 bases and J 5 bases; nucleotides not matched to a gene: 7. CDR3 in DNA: TGTGCCAGCAGCTGGGGACAGGACTCGGACGAGCAGTACTTC. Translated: CASSWGQDSDEQYF. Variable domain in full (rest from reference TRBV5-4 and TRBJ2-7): ETGVTQSPTHLIKTRGQQVTLRCSSQSGHNTVSWYQQALGQGPQFIFQYYREEENGRGNFPPRFSGLQFPNYSSELNVNALELDDSALYLCASSWGQDSDEQYFGPGTRLTVT.

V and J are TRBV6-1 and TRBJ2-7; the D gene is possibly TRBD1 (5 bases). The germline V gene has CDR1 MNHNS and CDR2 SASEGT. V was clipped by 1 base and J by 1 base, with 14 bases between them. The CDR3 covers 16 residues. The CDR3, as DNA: TGTGCCAGCAGTGAAGGGGCAGGGCTCGTGTCCTACGAGCAGTACTTC. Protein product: CASSEGAGLVSYEQYF.

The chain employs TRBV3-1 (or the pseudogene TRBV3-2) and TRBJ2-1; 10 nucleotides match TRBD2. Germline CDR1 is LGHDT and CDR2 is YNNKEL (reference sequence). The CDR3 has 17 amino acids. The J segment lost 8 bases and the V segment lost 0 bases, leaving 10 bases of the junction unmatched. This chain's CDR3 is CASSQDKLAGVLYEQFF. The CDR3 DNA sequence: TGTGCCAGCAGCCAAGATAAGCTAGCGGGGGTTTTGTATGAGCAGTTCTTC.

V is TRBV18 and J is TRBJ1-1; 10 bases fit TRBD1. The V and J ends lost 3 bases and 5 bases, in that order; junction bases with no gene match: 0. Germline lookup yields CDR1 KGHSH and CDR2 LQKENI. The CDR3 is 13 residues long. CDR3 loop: CASSPDRGTEAFF. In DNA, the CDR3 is TGTGCCAGCTCACCGGACAGGGGGACTGAAGCTTTCTTT.

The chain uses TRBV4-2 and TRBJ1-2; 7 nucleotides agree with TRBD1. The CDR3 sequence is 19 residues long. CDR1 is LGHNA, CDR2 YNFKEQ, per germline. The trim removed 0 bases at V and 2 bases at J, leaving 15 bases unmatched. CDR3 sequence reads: CASSQDNRPMGQLNYGYTF. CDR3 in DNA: TGTGCCAGCAGCCAAGATAATAGGCCTATGGGACAGCTAAACTATGGCTACACCTTC.

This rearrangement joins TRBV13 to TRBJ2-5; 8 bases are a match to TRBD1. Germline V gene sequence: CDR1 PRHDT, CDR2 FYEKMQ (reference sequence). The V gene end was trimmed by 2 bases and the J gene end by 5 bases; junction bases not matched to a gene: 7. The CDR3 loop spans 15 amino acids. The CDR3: CASSLFDRGRETQYF. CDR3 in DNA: TGTGCCAGCAGCTTATTCGACAGGGGTAGGGAGACCCAGTACTTC.

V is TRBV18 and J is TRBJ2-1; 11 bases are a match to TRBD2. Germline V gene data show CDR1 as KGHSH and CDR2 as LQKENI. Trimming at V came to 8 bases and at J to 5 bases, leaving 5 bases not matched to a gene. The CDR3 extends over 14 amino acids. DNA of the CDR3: TGTGCCAGCCGATTGACTAGCGGGAACAATGAGCAGTTCTTC. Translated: CASRLTSGNNEQFF.

The CDR3 loop reads CASSEGRTVNQPQHF. CDR3 coding DNA: TGTGCCAGCAGTGAAGGTCGGACTGTCAATCAGCCCCAGCATTTT. The chain has TRBV6-1 and TRBJ1-5; no reliable D call. Germline CDR1 and CDR2: MNHNS and SASEGT. The CDR3 is 15 residues long. The ends were cut back, 1 base at V and 3 bases at J, with 10 bases in the middle.

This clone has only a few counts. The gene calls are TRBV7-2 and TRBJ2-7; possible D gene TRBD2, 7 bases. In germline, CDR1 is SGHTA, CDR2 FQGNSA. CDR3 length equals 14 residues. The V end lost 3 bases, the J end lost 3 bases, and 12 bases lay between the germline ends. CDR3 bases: TGTGCCAGCAGCTTTAGGGGGGGTGGCTACGAGCAGTACTTC. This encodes CASSFRGGGYEQYF.